The following is a T cell receptor (beta chain) sequence with its context. The CDR3 spans 12 residues. Deletions cut 2 bases from V and 4 bases from J, with 4 bases between. Germline assignment: CDR1 MDHEN and CDR2 SYDVKM. These data come from a study of sequential checkpoint blockade in melanoma. As to treatment: randomized to nivolumab then ipilimumab (arm A) or the reverse (arm B). Here immunoSEQ multiplex PCR was the method, and the copy in TCRdb shows in-frame clones only, minus some. This sample has 15,000 to 20,000 clones, with over 60% found just once. The sample consisted of tumor tissue (inferred from file names), taken from a patient given nivolumab and ipilimumab in sequence. The chain employs TRBV28 and TRBJ2-3, with no clear D. The TCR sequence derives from a human donor with melanoma. The CDR3 nucleotides read TGTGCCAGCAGTTTAAGGGCAGATACGCAGTATTTT. It encodes CASSLRADTQYF. Supplemented by reference TRBV28 and TRBJ2-3, the full variable domain reads DVKVTQSSRYLVKRTGEKVFLECVQDMDHENMFWYRQDPGLGLRLIYFSYDVKMKEKGDIPEGYSVSREKKERFSLILESASTNQTSMYLCASSLRADTQYFGPGTRLTVL.